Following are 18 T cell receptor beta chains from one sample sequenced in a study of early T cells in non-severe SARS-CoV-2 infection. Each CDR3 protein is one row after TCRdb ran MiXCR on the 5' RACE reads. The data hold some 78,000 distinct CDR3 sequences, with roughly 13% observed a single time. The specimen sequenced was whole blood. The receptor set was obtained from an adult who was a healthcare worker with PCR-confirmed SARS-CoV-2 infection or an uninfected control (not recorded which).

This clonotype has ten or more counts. CDR3 bases: TGTGCCAGCAGCTTGGCGGCTAGCGGGAGTTTCTACAATGAGCAGTTCTTC. Its protein product is CASSLAASGSFYNEQFF. V is TRBV11-2 and J is TRBJ2-1; 10 bases align to TRBD2. Germline CDR1 and CDR2: SGHAT and FQNNGV. V was pared by 3 bases and J by 3 bases, with 8 bases of the junction left unmatched. The CDR3 contains 17 residues.

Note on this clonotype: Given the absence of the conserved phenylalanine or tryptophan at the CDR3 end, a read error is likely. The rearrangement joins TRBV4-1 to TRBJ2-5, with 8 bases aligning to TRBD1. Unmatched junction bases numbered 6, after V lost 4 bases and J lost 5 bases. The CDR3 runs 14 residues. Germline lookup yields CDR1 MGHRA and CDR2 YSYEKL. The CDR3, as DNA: TGCGCCAGCAGCCGTGGACAGGGCCGGGAGACCCAGTACTAC. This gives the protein CASSRGQGRETQYY.

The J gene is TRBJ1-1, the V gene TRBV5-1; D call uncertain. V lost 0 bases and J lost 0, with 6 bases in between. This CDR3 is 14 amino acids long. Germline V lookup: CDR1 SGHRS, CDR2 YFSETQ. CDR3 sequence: CASSLDQMNTEAFF. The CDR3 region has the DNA TGCGCCAGCAGCTTGGACCAGATGAACACTGAAGCTTTCTTT. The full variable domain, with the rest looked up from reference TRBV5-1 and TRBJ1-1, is KAGVTQTPRYLIKTRGQQVTLSCSPISGHRSVSWYQQTPGQGLQFLFEYFSETQRNKGNFPGRFSGRQFSNSRSEMNVSTLELGDSALYLCASSLDQMNTEAFFGQGTRLTVV.

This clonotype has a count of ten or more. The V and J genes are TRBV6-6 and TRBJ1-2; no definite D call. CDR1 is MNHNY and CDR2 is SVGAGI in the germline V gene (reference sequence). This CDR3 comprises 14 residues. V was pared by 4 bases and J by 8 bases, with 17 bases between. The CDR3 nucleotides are TGTGCCAGCAGTTCGGCGACATACCCAGACGGCTACACCTTC. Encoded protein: CASSSATYPDGYTF.

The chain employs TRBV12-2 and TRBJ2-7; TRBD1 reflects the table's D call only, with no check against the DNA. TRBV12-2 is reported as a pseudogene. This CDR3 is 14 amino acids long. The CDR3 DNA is TGTGCAAGTCGCCCCCGGGACAGGTTGTACGAGCAGTACTTC. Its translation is CASRPRDRLYEQYF.

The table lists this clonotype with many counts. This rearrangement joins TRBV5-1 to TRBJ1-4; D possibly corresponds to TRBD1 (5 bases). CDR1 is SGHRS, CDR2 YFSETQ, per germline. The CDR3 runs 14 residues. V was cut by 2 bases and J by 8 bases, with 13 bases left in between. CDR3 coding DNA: TGCGCCAGCAGCTTACAACTCCAGGGAGAAAAACTGTTTTTT. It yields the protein CASSLQLQGEKLFF.

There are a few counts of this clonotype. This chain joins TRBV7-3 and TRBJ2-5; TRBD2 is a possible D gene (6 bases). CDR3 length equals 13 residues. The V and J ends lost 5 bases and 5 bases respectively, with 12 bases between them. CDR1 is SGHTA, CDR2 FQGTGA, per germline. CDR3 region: CASSARGRETQYF. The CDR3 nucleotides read TGTGCCAGCAGCGCGCGGGGACGCGAGACCCAGTACTTC.

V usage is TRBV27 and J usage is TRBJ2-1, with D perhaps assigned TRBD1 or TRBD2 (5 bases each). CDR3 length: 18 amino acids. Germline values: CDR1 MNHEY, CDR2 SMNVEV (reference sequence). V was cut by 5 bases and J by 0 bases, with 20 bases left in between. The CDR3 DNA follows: TGTGCCAGCAGTCTACGGCCAGGGAGTTACAGCTCCTACAATGAGCAGTTCTTC. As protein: CASSLRPGSYSSYNEQFF.

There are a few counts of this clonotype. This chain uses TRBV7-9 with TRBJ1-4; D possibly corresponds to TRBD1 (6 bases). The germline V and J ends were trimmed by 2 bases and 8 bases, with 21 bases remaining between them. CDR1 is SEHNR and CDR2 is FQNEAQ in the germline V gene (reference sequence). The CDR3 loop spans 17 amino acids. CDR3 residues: CASSLYTGLALSEKLFF. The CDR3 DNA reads TGTGCCAGCAGCTTATATACAGGGCTGGCGTTGAGCGAAAAACTGTTTTTT.

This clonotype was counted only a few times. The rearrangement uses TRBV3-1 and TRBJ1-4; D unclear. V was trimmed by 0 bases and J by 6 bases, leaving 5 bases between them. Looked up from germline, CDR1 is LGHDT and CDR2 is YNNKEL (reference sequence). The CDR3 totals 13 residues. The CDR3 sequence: CASSQDSYEKLFF. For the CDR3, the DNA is TGTGCCAGCAGCCAAGATTCATATGAAAAACTGTTTTTT.

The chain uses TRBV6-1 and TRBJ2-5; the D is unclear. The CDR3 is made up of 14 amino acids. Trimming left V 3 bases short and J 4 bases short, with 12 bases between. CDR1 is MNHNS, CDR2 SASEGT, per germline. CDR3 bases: TGTGCCAGCAGTGACTCAACGACGAGAGAGACCCAGTACTTC. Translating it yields CASSDSTTRETQYF.

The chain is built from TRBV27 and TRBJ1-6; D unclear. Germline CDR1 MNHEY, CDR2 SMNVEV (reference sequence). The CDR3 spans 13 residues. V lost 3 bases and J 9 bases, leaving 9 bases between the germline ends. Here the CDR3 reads CASSFSEGSPLHF. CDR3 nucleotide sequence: TGTGCCAGCAGTTTCTCGGAGGGTTCACCCCTCCACTTT.

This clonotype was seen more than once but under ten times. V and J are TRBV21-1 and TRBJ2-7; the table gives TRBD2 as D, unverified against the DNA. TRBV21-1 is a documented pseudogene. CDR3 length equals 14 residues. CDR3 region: CASKVGHLSYEQYF. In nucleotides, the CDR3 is TGTGCCAGCAAAGTAGGGCATCTCTCCTACGAGCAGTACTTC.

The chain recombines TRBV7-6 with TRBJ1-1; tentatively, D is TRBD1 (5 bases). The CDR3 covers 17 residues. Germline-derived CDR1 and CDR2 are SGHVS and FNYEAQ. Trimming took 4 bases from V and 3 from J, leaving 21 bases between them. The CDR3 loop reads CASSSHRARGLDTEAFF. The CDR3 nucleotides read TGTGCCAGCAGCTCGCATCGCGCGAGGGGTTTAGACACTGAAGCTTTCTTT. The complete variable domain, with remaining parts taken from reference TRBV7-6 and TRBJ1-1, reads GAGVSQSPRYKVTKRGQDVALRCDPISGHVSLYWYRQALGQGPEFLTYFNYEAQQDKSGLPNDRFSAERPEGSISTLTIQRTEQRDSAMYRCASSSHRARGLDTEAFFGQGTRLTVV.

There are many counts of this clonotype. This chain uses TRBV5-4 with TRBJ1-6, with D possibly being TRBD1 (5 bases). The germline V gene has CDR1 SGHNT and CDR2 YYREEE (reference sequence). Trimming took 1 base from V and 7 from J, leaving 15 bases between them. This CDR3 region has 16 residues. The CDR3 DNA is TGTGCCAGCAGCTTGCCCCAGGGACGAGGGAATTCACCCCTCCACTTT. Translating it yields CASSLPQGRGNSPLHF.

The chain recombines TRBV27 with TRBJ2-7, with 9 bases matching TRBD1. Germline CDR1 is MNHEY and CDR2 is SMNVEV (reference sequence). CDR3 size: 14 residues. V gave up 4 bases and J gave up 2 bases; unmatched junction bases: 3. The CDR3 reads CASSWGTGTYEQYF. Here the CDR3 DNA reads TGTGCCAGCAGTTGGGGGACAGGGACCTACGAGCAGTACTTC.

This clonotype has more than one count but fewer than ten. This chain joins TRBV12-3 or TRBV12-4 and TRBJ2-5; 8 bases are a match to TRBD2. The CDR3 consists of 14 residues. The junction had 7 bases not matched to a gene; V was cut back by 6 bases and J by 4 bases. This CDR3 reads CASSPGGAGETQYF. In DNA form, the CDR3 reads TGTGCCAGCAGCCCGGGGGGGGCGGGAGAGACCCAGTACTTC.

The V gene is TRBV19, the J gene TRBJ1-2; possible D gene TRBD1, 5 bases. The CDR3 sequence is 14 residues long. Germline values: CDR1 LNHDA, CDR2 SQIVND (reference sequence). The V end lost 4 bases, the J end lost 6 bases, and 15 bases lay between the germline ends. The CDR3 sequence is CASSTGPYRDGYTF. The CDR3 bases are TGTGCCAGTAGTACGGGACCGTATCGAGATGGCTACACCTTC.